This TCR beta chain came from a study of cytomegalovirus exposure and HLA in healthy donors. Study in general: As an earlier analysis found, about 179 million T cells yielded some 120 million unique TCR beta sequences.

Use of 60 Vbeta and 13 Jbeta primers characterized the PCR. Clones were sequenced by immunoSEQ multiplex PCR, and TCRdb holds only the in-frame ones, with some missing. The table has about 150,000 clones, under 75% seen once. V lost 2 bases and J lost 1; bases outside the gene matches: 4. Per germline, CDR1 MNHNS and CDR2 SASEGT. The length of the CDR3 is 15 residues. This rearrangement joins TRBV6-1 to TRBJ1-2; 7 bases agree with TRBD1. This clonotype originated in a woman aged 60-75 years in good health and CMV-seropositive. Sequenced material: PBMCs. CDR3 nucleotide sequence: TGTGCCAGCAGTGAATTGGACAGGCATAACTATGGCTACACCTTC. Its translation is CASSELDRHNYGYTF.